This T cell receptor beta chain appears in the sequencing data of a study of blood T cell repertoires in COVID-19. On the study more broadly: The United States, Italy and Spain provided the acute and convalescent COVID-19 samples. Sources were T cells, B-cell-depleted T cells, or PBMCs; the material itself was cDNA or gDNA.

Trimming at V came to 6 bases and at J to 3 bases, leaving 13 bases not matched to a gene. Germline assignment: CDR1 KGHSH and CDR2 LQKENI. The CDR3 has 18 amino acids. Followed longitudinally, the Seattle patients had been enrolled during active infection. Authors' analysis steps: Estimated nucleated cell counts came from reference gene primer amplification. TCRdb keeps only in-frame clones here, not all; method: immunoSEQ multiplex PCR. Clone size and V and J calls were adopted from that table, with D and trimming inferred from the DNA. This sample has about 200,000 clones, with about 88% found just once.

Sequenced input: peripheral blood. The TCR was taken from a man aged 50 to 60 with COVID-19, enrolled during active disease. The V call is TRBV18, the J call TRBJ2-3; 12 bases align to TRBD1. CDR3 loop: CASSLYQGQGARTDTQYF. The CDR3 DNA reads TGTGCCAGCTCTCTATACCAGGGACAGGGGGCGCGTACAGATACGCAGTATTTT.